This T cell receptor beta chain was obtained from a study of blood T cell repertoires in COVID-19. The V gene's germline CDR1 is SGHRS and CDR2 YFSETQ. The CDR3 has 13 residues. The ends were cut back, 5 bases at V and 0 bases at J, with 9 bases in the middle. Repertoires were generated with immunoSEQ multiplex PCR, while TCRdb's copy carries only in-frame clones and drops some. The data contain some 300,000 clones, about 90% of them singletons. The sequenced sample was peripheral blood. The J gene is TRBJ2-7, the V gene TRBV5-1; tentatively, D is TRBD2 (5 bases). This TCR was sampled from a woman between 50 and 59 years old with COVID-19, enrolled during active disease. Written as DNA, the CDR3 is TGCGCCAGCAGAGCGGCAAGCTCCTACGAGCAGTACTTC. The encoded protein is CASRAASSYEQYF.